This passage covers 4 T cell receptor beta chains from one sample sequenced in a study of CD8+ T cells in alopecia areata. Once RNA had been extracted, it was reverse transcribed into cDNA to act as the sequencing template. Method: immunoSEQ multiplex PCR; TCRdb's copy keeps in-frame clones and lacks some. This sample yields 200,000 to 250,000 clones, of which more than 45% are seen a single time; just over 0.45% belongs to the top ten. The sample was CD4+ T cells sorted from blood, taken at week 0. All receptors derive from a human donor with alopecia areata.

The chain is built from TRBV5-1 and TRBJ2-7; a weak D match, TRBD2 (6 bases). The V gene's germline CDR1 is SGHRS and CDR2 YFSETQ. V was trimmed by 2 bases and J by 4 bases, leaving 13 bases between them. The length of the CDR3 is 14 residues. CDR3 loop: CASSFSGEPYEQYF. The DNA of the CDR3 is TGCGCCAGCAGCTTTTCGGGAGAGCCGTACGAGCAGTACTTC.

This clone was counted only a few times. The CDR3 reads CASSGDRGQGTEAFF. The CDR3 DNA is TGTGCCAGCAGTGGGGACAGGGGGCAGGGGACTGAAGCTTTCTTT. This chain links TRBV2 with TRBJ1-1, with 12 bases matching TRBD1. The V and J ends lost 4 bases and 5 bases, in that order; junction bases with no gene match: 5. CDR3 length equals 15 residues. The V gene's germline CDR1 is SNHLY and CDR2 FYNNEI.

J is TRBJ1-2 and V is TRBV30; D uncertain. V lost 7 bases and J 0 bases, leaving 9 bases between the germline ends. CDR3 length: 12 amino acids. Germline V gene lookup returns CDR1 GTSNPN and CDR2 SVGIG (reference sequence). Written as DNA, the CDR3 is TGTGCCTCCGACACCTCTAACTATGGCTACACCTTC. The encoded protein is CASDTSNYGYTF.

The chain uses TRBV29-1 and TRBJ1-1, with D possibly being TRBD1 (5 bases). The CDR3 runs 15 residues. The V end was cut by 1 base, the J end by 4 bases, with 16 bases between. Germline V CDR1 and CDR2: SQVTM, ANQGSEA. DNA for the CDR3: TGCAGCGTTGAAGGTTTGGGGGGGAGGAGCACTGAAGCTTTCTTT. Amino acids: CSVEGLGGRSTEAFF.